This TCR beta chain stems from a study of spatial heterogeneity in lung cancer. Across the study: Each distinct TCR and UMI combination averaged more than ten appearances in raw reads.

As to time point: sample taken at primary tumor resection. TCRdb redid the calling of the 5' RACE reads with MiXCR, one entry per CDR3 protein. The data hold around 66,000 distinct CDR3 sequences, with 6.3% observed a single time. This TCR was sampled from a female donor with early-stage non-small cell lung cancer. Sequenced here: PBMCs, sampled at surgery.

As DNA, the CDR3 is TGTGCCAGCAGCAGGGCTTTGGCAGACGAATTTGGCGAGCAGTACTTC. This codes for CASSRALADEFGEQYF. The V and J genes are TRBV21-1 and TRBJ2-7. TRBV21-1 is annotated as a pseudogene. The CDR3 consists of 16 residues.